The entry that follows covers one T cell receptor (beta chain) sequence. Antigen unknown. The method was immunoSEQ multiplex PCR; TCRdb's version includes in-frame clones alone and lacks a portion of them. The data show approximately 99,000 clones, with about nine tenths seen just once and about 0.072% held by the top ten. Germline-derived CDR1 and CDR2 are SGHAT and FQNNGV. V was clipped by 2 bases and J by 6 bases, with 8 bases between them. This CDR3 comprises 13 residues. The sample originates from a study of graft-versus-host responses after intestinal transplantation. Study-level information: Once they had received anti-thymocyte globulin induction, all recipients took tacrolimus and steroids for approximately three years.

V usage is TRBV11-2 and J usage is TRBJ2-1; possibly TRBD1 for D (5 bases). The TCR comes from a human donor who was the organ donor for an intestinal transplant. The material was unstimulated CD8+ T cells sorted from spleen or lymph node cells, obtained before transplant. CDR3 nucleotide sequence: TGTGCCAGCAGCTTACAGGGAACCAATGAGCAGTTCTTC. Its protein is CASSLQGTNEQFF.